These 21 T cell receptor beta chains share one sample of origin, sequenced in a study of blood T cell repertoires in COVID-19. Libraries were prepared by immunoSEQ multiplex PCR; TCRdb keeps only in-frame clonotypes and omits some of them. The data show about 230,000 clones, approximately 82% seen once. Sequenced sample: peripheral blood. The source is a woman in her 70s with active or convalescent COVID-19.

The CDR3 sequence: CASSQDSGQGARVRGAFF. The CDR3, as DNA: TGCGCCAGCAGCCAAGATTCGGGACAGGGGGCCAGGGTACGGGGAGCTTTCTTT. The chain is built from TRBV4-3 and TRBJ1-1; 12 nucleotides line up with TRBD1. Germline CDR1 and CDR2: LGHNA and YSLEER. CDR3 length: 18 amino acids. With 0 bases clipped from V and 10 bases from J, the junction kept 15 bases outside the gene matches.

The chain joins TRBV5-1 to TRBJ1-1; TRBD1 might be the D (5 bases). The CDR3 consists of 13 residues. V was trimmed by 2 bases and J by 3 bases, leaving 8 bases between them. CDR1 and CDR2 (germline): SGHRS, YFSETQ. The CDR3 nucleotides read TGCGCCAGCAGCTTCGGGGGAGACACTGAAGCTTTCTTT. Translating it yields CASSFGGDTEAFF. The whole variable domain, remainder taken from reference TRBV5-1 and TRBJ1-1, is KAGVTQTPRYLIKTRGQQVTLSCSPISGHRSVSWYQQTPGQGLQFLFEYFSETQRNKGNFPGRFSGRQFSNSRSEMNVSTLELGDSALYLCASSFGGDTEAFFGQGTRLTVV.

The chain combines TRBV6-5 with TRBJ1-1, with D tentatively TRBD1 (6 bases). CDR1 is MNHEY, CDR2 SVGAGI, per germline. V was shortened by 6 bases and J by 4 bases, with 12 bases between the two germline ends. The CDR3 contains 13 residues. CDR3 in DNA: TGTGCCAGCAGGCGACAGGATATCACTGAAGCTTTCTTT. Protein product: CASRRQDITEAFF.

V usage is TRBV19 and J usage is TRBJ2-3; the D is unclear. This CDR3 spans 12 amino acids. Trimming pared 5 bases from V and 3 bases from J, leaving 6 bases between. Germline assignment: CDR1 LNHDA and CDR2 SQIVND (reference sequence). Here the CDR3 DNA reads TGTGCCAGTAGTCTGACTACAGATACGCAGTATTTT. Protein: CASSLTTDTQYF.

The V gene is TRBV7-9, the J gene TRBJ1-5; D gene ambiguous. V was pared by 4 bases and J by 4 bases, with 17 bases between. Germline V gene lookup returns CDR1 SEHNR and CDR2 FQNEAQ (reference sequence). This CDR3 spans 16 amino acids. DNA of the CDR3: TGTGCCAGCAGCTCCCCGGGTGTGGTCGGGAATCAGCCCCAGCATTTT. It yields the protein CASSSPGVVGNQPQHF.

The chain recombines TRBV2 with TRBJ2-1, with TRBD2 matching 11 bases. Trimming at V came to 6 bases and at J to 1 base, leaving 5 bases not matched to a gene. The length of the CDR3 is 16 residues. Germline CDR1 and CDR2: SNHLY and FYNNEI. This CDR3 reads CASRGRLAGSYNEQFF. The DNA for the CDR3 is TGTGCCAGCAGGGGGAGACTAGCGGGGTCCTACAATGAGCAGTTCTTC.

CDR3 sequence (DNA): TGTGCCAGCAGACCCTATGCCGAAACGGGACAGGGCGGCGAAAAACTGTTTTTT. It yields the protein CASRPYAETGQGGEKLFF. The chain employs TRBV28 and TRBJ1-4; TRBD1 agrees at 9 bases. The trim removed 6 bases at V and 8 bases at J, leaving 19 bases unmatched. Looked up from germline, CDR1 is MDHEN and CDR2 is SYDVKM. The length of the CDR3 is 18 residues.

This CDR3 reads CASSQSGLNSHYGYTF. CDR3 coding DNA: TGTGCCAGCAGCCAATCAGGCCTGAACAGCCACTATGGCTACACCTTC. V usage is TRBV3-1 (or the pseudogene TRBV3-2) and J usage is TRBJ1-2; D not resolved. CDR3 length: 16 residues. The germline V gene encodes CDR1 LGHDT and CDR2 YNNKEL (reference sequence). V was pared by 2 bases and J by 3 bases, with 16 bases between.

The genes are TRBV7-9 and TRBJ1-5; TRBD1 is a possible D gene (6 bases). V was pared by 3 bases and J by 7 bases, with 16 bases between. The CDR3 has 15 residues. The germline CDR1 and CDR2 sequences are SEHNR and FQNEAQ (reference sequence). The CDR3 DNA is TGTGCCAGCAGCTTGACAGGTGGAAGAGCGCAGCCCCAGCATTTT. It specifies CASSLTGGRAQPQHF.

The chain employs TRBV7-9 and TRBJ1-2; D may be TRBD1 (6 bases). Trimming took off 5 bases at V and 3 bases at J, with 13 bases between the two ends. Germline lookup yields CDR1 SEHNR and CDR2 FQNEAQ (reference sequence). The CDR3 extends over 14 amino acids. The CDR3 bases are TGTGCCAGCAGCCTCAGGGGAAGGGACTATGGCTACACCTTC. This translates into CASSLRGRDYGYTF.

This chain connects TRBV19 to TRBJ2-5, with a tentative D call TRBD2 (5 bases). Trimming took 1 base from V and 4 from J, leaving 13 bases between them. This CDR3 is 15 amino acids long. Per germline, CDR1 LNHDA and CDR2 SQIVND (reference sequence). DNA of the CDR3: TGTGCCAGTAGTATAGCGGTCGGGAACCGAGAGACCCAGTACTTC. This sequence encodes CASSIAVGNRETQYF.

The chain couples TRBV5-4 to TRBJ2-3; 10 bases fit TRBD2. Germline CDR1 is SGHNT and CDR2 is YYREEE (reference sequence). V was clipped by 1 base and J by 5 bases; unmatched bases: 4. The CDR3 contains 15 residues. The CDR3 sequence is CASSLSSGGGDTQYF. The CDR3 DNA follows: TGTGCCAGCAGCTTGTCAAGCGGGGGGGGAGATACGCAGTATTTT.

The rearrangement uses TRBV28 and TRBJ1-5; 10 bases are shared with TRBD1. The germline CDR1 and CDR2 sequences are MDHEN and SYDVKM. The V gene end was trimmed by 4 bases and the J gene end by 6 bases; junction bases not matched to a gene: 6. CDR3 length: 15 residues. For the CDR3, the DNA is TGTGCCAGCAGTTCGGGACAGGGGCTCAGTCAGCCCCAGCATTTT. Translated, it gives CASSSGQGLSQPQHF.

This chain connects TRBV6-1 to TRBJ1-6; no reliable D call. V lost 4 bases to trimming and J lost 6 bases, with 19 bases between them. Looked up from germline, CDR1 is MNHNS and CDR2 is SASEGT. The CDR3 length is 17 residues. The CDR3 DNA follows: TGTGCCAGCAGTGTAGGAGGGAGGCCCGGAGGTAATTCACCCCTCCACTTT. It translates to CASSVGGRPGGNSPLHF.

This clone was counted once. The rearrangement links TRBV7-2 to TRBJ1-2, with 10 bases matching TRBD1. The CDR3 runs 13 residues. V was clipped by 6 bases and J by 8 bases; unmatched bases: 6. The germline CDR1 and CDR2 sequences are SGHTA and FQGNSA. The DNA for the CDR3 is TGTGCCAGCAGTTCCGGGACAGGGGAAGGCTACACCTTC. Amino acids: CASSSGTGEGYTF. Drawing the rest from reference TRBV7-2 and TRBJ1-2, the complete variable domain is GAGVSQSPSNKVTEKGKDVELRCDPISGHTALYWYRQSLGQGLEFLIYFQGNSAPDKSGLPSDRFSAERTGGSVSTLTIQRTQQEDSAVYLCASSSGTGEGYTFGSGTRLTVV.

The rearrangement links TRBV19 to TRBJ1-4, with 10 bases identical to TRBD1. The V gene's germline CDR1 is LNHDA and CDR2 SQIVND (reference sequence). With V trimmed by 5 bases and J by 8 bases, 14 bases remained unmatched. This CDR3 spans 17 amino acids. CDR3 region: CASSPRDRGPIGEKLFF. The CDR3 DNA is TGTGCCAGTAGTCCCCGGGACAGGGGCCCGATCGGCGAAAAACTGTTTTTT.

The table lists this clone with a few counts. The chain employs TRBV3-1 (or the pseudogene TRBV3-2) and TRBJ2-7; 12 bases agree with TRBD1. V shed 0 bases and J 6 bases; nucleotides not matched to a gene: 18. Germline V gene sequence: CDR1 LGHDT, CDR2 YNNKEL (reference sequence). CDR3 length: 20 residues. The CDR3 is CASSQDPKIVPGQGAAEQYF. Written as DNA, the CDR3 is TGTGCCAGCAGCCAAGACCCAAAGATCGTACCGGGACAGGGGGCGGCCGAGCAGTACTTC.

The chain couples TRBV7-8 to TRBJ2-7; maybe TRBD1 (6 bases). Germline CDR1 and CDR2: SGHVS and FQNEAQ. This CDR3 has 13 amino acids. The ends were cut back, 5 bases at V and 5 bases at J, with 13 bases in the middle. Written as DNA, the CDR3 is TGTGCCAGCAGCCGGACAGAGAAAAACGAGCAGTACTTC. Protein product: CASSRTEKNEQYF.

This clone was recorded once. V and J are TRBV9 and TRBJ2-7; 10 nucleotides align to TRBD2. Germline loops: CDR1 SGDLS, CDR2 YYNGEE. This CDR3 is built from 14 residues. V trimming: 0 bases; J trimming: 10 bases; junction bases outside the gene matches: 7. In nucleotides, the CDR3 is TGTGCCAGCAGCGTAGATGTTAGCGGGGGGCCTCAGTACTTC. It encodes CASSVDVSGGPQYF.

The genes are TRBV7-8 and TRBJ2-7; TRBD2 might be the D (6 bases). CDR3 size: 15 residues. Between the trimmed V and J ends, which lost 4 bases and 2 bases, there was a span of 15 bases. Germline V gene data show CDR1 as SGHVS and CDR2 as FQNEAQ. The CDR3: CASSSSAARAYEQYF. The CDR3 DNA reads as TGTGCCAGCAGCTCTAGCGCAGCACGAGCCTACGAGCAGTACTTC.

This clone has just a few counts. The chain is built from TRBV3-1 (or the pseudogene TRBV3-2) and TRBJ1-2; no firm D call. The germline V gene encodes CDR1 LGHDT and CDR2 YNNKEL (reference sequence). The CDR3 runs 17 residues. V lost 4 bases to trimming and J lost 7 bases, with 25 bases between them. CDR3 bases: TGTGCCAGCAGCCCGACCCTTCTGCACGATCCACCGGGTGGCTACACCTTC. Its protein product is CASSPTLLHDPPGGYTF.